Below, one T cell receptor beta chain is given with its context. The antigen remains unidentified. Germline CDR1 and CDR2: GTSNPN and SVGIG (reference sequence). This CDR3 has 16 residues. The V gene end was trimmed by 5 bases and the J gene end by 0 bases; junction bases not matched to a gene: 6. This specimen comes from a study of T cell responses to AZD1222 COVID-19 vaccine. TCRdb keeps only in-frame clones here, not all; method: immunoSEQ multiplex PCR. The profile covers some 100,000 clones, with about nine tenths appearing a single time and about 2% taken by the ten largest. Study-wide findings and caveats: In the spike-specific TCR repertoire, nearly half reportedly target unmutated variant regions. The CD4 TCRs associated with vaccination extended across spike and predominated at 160-218 and 743-854.

The sequencing used peripheral blood, collected on day 0 of AZD1222 vaccination. The J gene is TRBJ2-3, the V gene TRBV30; 12 positions match TRBD2. This sequence originates from an adult in good health. CDR3 nucleotide sequence: TGTGCCTGGTCACTAGCGGGAGGCTTTAGCACAGATACGCAGTATTTT. The encoded protein is CAWSLAGGFSTDTQYF.